This passage covers 31 T cell receptor beta chains from one sample sequenced in a study of blood T cell repertoires in COVID-19. TCRdb keeps only in-frame clones here, not all; method: immunoSEQ multiplex PCR. The data show 350,000 to 500,000 clones, about 90% seen once. Sequenced sample: peripheral blood. The origin of the receptors is a man aged 18 to 30 with COVID-19, enrolled during active disease.

The rearrangement links TRBV29-1 to TRBJ2-7, with 11 positions matching TRBD2. CDR1 SQVTM and CDR2 ANQGSEA come from the germline V gene. The V segment lost 6 bases and the J segment 0 bases; nucleotides outside the gene matches: 7. This CDR3 has 15 residues. CDR3 DNA sequence: TGCAGCGTCCTTCCCGGACTAGCGGGCTCCTACGAGCAGTACTTC. Translating it yields CSVLPGLAGSYEQYF.

The V call is TRBV19, the J call TRBJ1-5, with TRBD1 matching 9 bases. This CDR3 region has 17 residues. V was clipped by 1 base and J by 1 base; unmatched bases: 5. From germline, CDR1 is LNHDA and CDR2 SQIVND (reference sequence). The DNA of the CDR3 is TGTGCCAGTAGTATAGTTACAGGGGGCAGGAGCAATCAGCCCCAGCATTTT. Translation gives CASSIVTGGRSNQPQHF.

The V call is TRBV24-1, the J call TRBJ2-2, with a tentative D call TRBD2 (6 bases). The CDR3 totals 17 residues. Trimming stripped 0 bases from V and 1 base from J, with 11 bases between. Per germline, CDR1 KGHDR and CDR2 SFDVKD. The CDR3 DNA reads as TGTGCCACCAGTGATTTGGGCCGGGACTTGAACACCGGGGAGCTGTTTTTT. This encodes CATSDLGRDLNTGELFF.

The V call is TRBV7-3, the J call TRBJ1-2, with D maybe TRBD1 (5 bases). Germline V CDR1 and CDR2: SGHTA, FQGTGA. Trimming cost V 0 bases and J 6 bases, with 17 bases left between them. The CDR3 contains 16 residues. CDR3 loop: CASSLTLGGSVDGYTF. In nucleotides, the CDR3 is TGTGCCAGCAGCTTAACTCTTGGGGGGAGCGTAGATGGCTACACCTTC.

The rearrangement links TRBV5-4 to TRBJ1-2; D unresolved. The CDR3 is 13 residues long. Per germline, CDR1 SGHNT and CDR2 YYREEE (reference sequence). V lost 0 bases and J lost 1, with 4 bases in between. The CDR3, as DNA: TGTGCCAGCAGCTTGGGAGATAACTATGGCTACACCTTC. Protein product: CASSLGDNYGYTF.

This clone was observed a single time. The J gene is TRBJ2-1, the V gene TRBV15, with 13 bases aligning to TRBD2. Germline V gene sequence: CDR1 LNHNV, CDR2 YYDKDF (reference sequence). The CDR3 is 17 residues long. With V trimmed by 0 bases and J by 8 bases, 7 bases remained unmatched. The CDR3 loop reads CATSREVGTSGIDEQFF. The CDR3 coding sequence is TGTGCCACCAGCAGAGAGGTGGGGACTAGCGGGATTGATGAGCAGTTCTTC.

This clone was seen just once. The genes are TRBV7-2 and TRBJ2-3; TRBD2 matches 10 bases. This CDR3 is 16 amino acids long. Germline values: CDR1 SGHTA, CDR2 FQGNSA. After removal of 4 bases from V and 3 bases from J, the junction contained 7 bases not matched to a gene. CDR3: CASSSHSGRRTDTQYF. CDR3 DNA sequence: TGTGCCAGCAGCTCGCATAGCGGGAGGCGAACAGATACGCAGTATTTT.

CDR3 nucleotide sequence: TGTGCCAGCAGCGACAGGGGCGAGGAGACCCAGTACTTC. Protein: CASSDRGEETQYF. This chain links TRBV5-4 with TRBJ2-5; 8 nucleotides line up with TRBD1. Germline V gene lookup returns CDR1 SGHNT and CDR2 YYREEE (reference sequence). The CDR3 length is 13 residues. Unmatched junction bases numbered 4, after V lost 4 bases and J lost 5 bases.

The V and J genes are TRBV5-8 and TRBJ2-5, with 8 nucleotides matching TRBD2. J gave up 4 bases and V 7 bases, and 9 bases lay outside the gene matches. This CDR3 has 14 amino acids. Germline CDR1 is SGHTS and CDR2 is YDEGEE. The DNA for the CDR3 is TGTGCCAGCGCCGCCCTACGGGGGGGAGAGACCCAGTACTTC. The encoded protein is CASAALRGGETQYF.

The chain is built from TRBV5-4 and TRBJ2-3, with 8 bases identical to TRBD1. This CDR3 spans 16 amino acids. Per germline, CDR1 SGHNT and CDR2 YYREEE (reference sequence). J gave up 1 base and V 3 bases, and 7 bases lay outside the gene matches. Here the CDR3 DNA reads TGTGCCAGCAGCTGGCCAGACAGGGGAGGCACAGATACGCAGTATTTT. Its protein is CASSWPDRGGTDTQYF. Looking up the rest from reference TRBV5-4 and TRBJ2-3 gives the full variable domain: ETGVTQSPTHLIKTRGQQVTLRCSSQSGHNTVSWYQQALGQGPQFIFQYYREEENGRGNFPPRFSGLQFPNYSSELNVNALELDDSALYLCASSWPDRGGTDTQYFGPGTRLTVL.

This sequence joins TRBV7-9 and TRBJ2-1; 9 bases line up with TRBD2. Germline-derived CDR1 and CDR2 are SEHNR and FQNEAQ (reference sequence). Unmatched junction bases numbered 14, after V lost 9 bases and J lost 5 bases. This CDR3 region has 16 residues. The CDR3 DNA reads TGTGCCAGTAAGACCGGGACTAGCTCTAATCACAATGAGCAGTTCTTC. This codes for CASKTGTSSNHNEQFF.

The rearrangement links TRBV20-1 to TRBJ2-1; 9 bases fit TRBD1. Germline V gene lookup returns CDR1 DFQATT and CDR2 SNEGSKA (reference sequence). This CDR3 comprises 11 residues. This CDR3 reads CRKTGGSEQFF. DNA for the CDR3: TGCAGGAAAACAGGGGGCAGTGAGCAGTTCTTC.

This clone was recorded a few times. The chain employs TRBV6-6 and TRBJ2-1; 8 nucleotides line up with TRBD2. The CDR3 length is 18 residues. Germline CDR1 and CDR2: MNHNY and SVGAGI (reference sequence). V lost 5 bases and J lost 7; bases outside the gene matches: 19. The CDR3 loop reads CASSPRTGGRTIKNEQFF. The CDR3 bases are TGTGCCAGCAGTCCGCGGACTGGCGGGAGGACTATTAAAAATGAGCAGTTCTTC.

CDR3 in DNA: TGTGCCAGCAGTGATACAGGGGAGAGCACTGAAGCTTTCTTT. Protein: CASSDTGESTEAFF. The chain is built from TRBV6-4 and TRBJ1-1, with 7 bases aligning to TRBD1. CDR1 and CDR2 (germline): MRHNA, SNTAGT. The CDR3 runs 14 residues. The V and J ends lost 3 bases and 4 bases, in that order; junction bases with no gene match: 5.

The chain carries TRBV5-5 and TRBJ2-5; D is unresolved. V was clipped by 4 bases and J by 5 bases, with 12 bases between them. This CDR3 has 13 residues. Germline CDR1 and CDR2: SGHKS and YYEKEE (reference sequence). The CDR3 DNA is TGTGCCAGCAGCCCGGTCTCAGGTGAGACCCAGTACTTC. Protein product: CASSPVSGETQYF.

The J gene is TRBJ2-7, the V gene TRBV2, with TRBD2 matching 9 bases. Germline lookup yields CDR1 SNHLY and CDR2 FYNNEI. J lost 11 bases, V lost 2 bases, and 4 bases had no gene match. The CDR3 has 12 amino acids. Written as DNA, the CDR3 is TGTGCCAGCAGTGAAATAGCGGGGGTAAAGTACTTC. Protein product: CASSEIAGVKYF.

The J gene is TRBJ2-7, the V gene TRBV5-8, with TRBD2 as a possible D gene (5 bases). The CDR3 sequence is 15 residues long. Looked up from germline, CDR1 is SGHTS and CDR2 is YDEGEE. The V and J ends lost 5 bases and 0 bases respectively, with 15 bases between them. CDR3 DNA sequence: TGTGCCAGCAGTCGGGGTCTTAGGAGCTCCTACGAGCAGTACTTC. Amino acid sequence: CASSRGLRSSYEQYF.

The chain employs TRBV5-1 and TRBJ1-6; the match to TRBD1 covers 8 bases. The J segment lost 8 bases and the V segment lost 0 bases, leaving 10 bases of the junction unmatched. The V gene's germline CDR1 is SGHRS and CDR2 YFSETQ. The CDR3 has 17 amino acids. The chain's CDR3 is CASSLDPGQAIYSPLHF. The CDR3 nucleotides read TGCGCCAGCAGCTTGGACCCGGGACAGGCCATCTATTCACCCCTCCACTTT.

The chain joins TRBV5-4 to TRBJ2-2, with 8 bases identical to TRBD2. The CDR3 length is 17 residues. V shed 2 bases and J 2 bases; nucleotides not matched to a gene: 8. Germline V gives CDR1 SGHNT, CDR2 YYREEE (reference sequence). The CDR3 DNA follows: TGTGCCAGCAGCTTATTAAAACTAGCGGATAACACCGGGGAGCTGTTTTTT. It codes for CASSLLKLADNTGELFF.

The J gene is TRBJ1-3, the V gene TRBV6-5; unclear D gene. The CDR3 spans 15 residues. In germline, CDR1 is MNHEY, CDR2 SVGAGI. Deletions cut 6 bases from V and 7 bases from J, with 19 bases between. CDR3 amino acids: CASSQKESPRNTIYF. The CDR3 nucleotides read TGTGCCAGCAGCCAAAAAGAATCCCCCCGGAACACCATATATTTT.

The CDR3 here is CASSSLVGGSGNTQYF. The CDR3 nucleotides are TGTGCCAGCAGCTCCCTTGTTGGGGGGAGCGGTAATACGCAGTATTTT. The chain carries TRBV6-6 and TRBJ2-3; D may be TRBD2 (6 bases). V was cut by 6 bases and J by 7 bases, with 23 bases left in between. Germline V CDR1 and CDR2: MNHNY, SVGAGI (reference sequence). This CDR3 has 16 residues.

This clone was seen a single time. The rearrangement uses TRBV7-9 and TRBJ2-1, with 8 bases that match TRBD2. CDR3 length: 15 amino acids. The V and J ends lost 2 bases and 5 bases, in that order; junction bases with no gene match: 5. The V gene's germline CDR1 is SEHNR and CDR2 FQNEAQ (reference sequence). CDR3 residues: CASSLTAGGHNEQFF. CDR3 nucleotide sequence: TGTGCCAGCAGCTTAACGGCGGGAGGCCACAATGAGCAGTTCTTC.

The chain has TRBV10-2 and TRBJ2-1; 9 positions match TRBD2. V dropped 1 base and J dropped 4; count of bases not matched to a gene: 2. The CDR3 covers 15 residues. Germline V gene data show CDR1 as WSHSY and CDR2 as SAAADI. The CDR3: CASSELTSGYNEQFF. The CDR3 DNA sequence: TGCGCCAGCAGTGAGTTGACTAGCGGTTACAATGAGCAGTTCTTC.

This chain links TRBV5-4 with TRBJ2-5; a possible D gene is TRBD2 (5 bases). Germline V gene lookup returns CDR1 SGHNT and CDR2 YYREEE (reference sequence). V was cut by 4 bases and J by 2 bases, with 12 bases left in between. This CDR3 is 14 amino acids long. The CDR3 is CASSGSGWQETQYF. The DNA for the CDR3 is TGTGCCAGCAGCGGGTCGGGGTGGCAAGAGACCCAGTACTTC.

The CDR3 is CASSLGQGIEAFF. CDR3 DNA: TGTGCCAGCAGTTTAGGGCAGGGAATTGAAGCTTTCTTT. This chain connects TRBV12-3 or TRBV12-4 to TRBJ1-1, with a tentative D call TRBD1 (5 bases). V shed 1 base and J shed 7 bases, with 10 bases lying between them. There are 13 residues in the CDR3.

This chain joins TRBV2 and TRBJ2-5; 9 bases line up with TRBD1. V was clipped by 5 bases and J by 5 bases; unmatched bases: 9. CDR1 is SNHLY and CDR2 is FYNNEI in the germline V gene. The CDR3 runs to 15 residues. The CDR3 DNA is TGTGCCAGCAGTTATTGGACAGGGGATGTGGAGACCCAGTACTTC. This codes for CASSYWTGDVETQYF.

This clone was found a few times. The chain carries TRBV7-9 and TRBJ1-1, with a weak D call TRBD1 (5 bases). Germline V lookup: CDR1 SEHNR, CDR2 FQNEAQ (reference sequence). Trimming stripped 4 bases from V and 6 bases from J, with 15 bases between. CDR3 length: 14 residues. In DNA, the CDR3 is TGTGCCAGCAGCTCGCGGGGGGGTCAAGCTGAAGCTTTCTTT. Residues: CASSSRGGQAEAFF.

The chain employs TRBV5-6 and TRBJ1-2; TRBD1 might be the D (6 bases). V was cut by 3 bases and J by 2 bases, with 17 bases left in between. The CDR3 consists of 16 residues. Per germline, CDR1 SGHDT and CDR2 YYEEEE. The CDR3 DNA sequence: TGTGCCAGCAGCTCGCCGGGCAGGGGCTGGAACTATGGCTACACCTTC. This codes for CASSSPGRGWNYGYTF.

This clone was counted a single time. The chain joins TRBV5-1 to TRBJ1-1; TRBD1 might be the D (6 bases). V lost 1 base and J lost 3, with 10 bases in between. Looked up from germline, CDR1 is SGHRS and CDR2 is YFSETQ. CDR3 length: 14 amino acids. The CDR3 nucleotides are TGCGCCAGCAGCTTGTGGGCAGGGGACACTGAAGCTTTCTTT. Encoded protein: CASSLWAGDTEAFF.

There are a few counts of this clone. This chain connects TRBV5-1 to TRBJ1-3, with 10 bases aligning to TRBD1. Trimming cost V 4 bases and J 2 bases; bases outside gene matches: 6. The germline CDR1 and CDR2 sequences are SGHRS and YFSETQ. This CDR3 is built from 16 residues. For the CDR3, the DNA is TGCGCCAGCAGCGCGGGACAGGGGCAAACTGGAAACACCATATATTTT. This codes for CASSAGQGQTGNTIYF.

The rearrangement joins TRBV19 to TRBJ2-2; the match to TRBD2 covers 10 bases. The V gene end was trimmed by 9 bases and the J gene end by 1 base; junction bases not matched to a gene: 11. The germline CDR1 and CDR2 sequences are LNHDA and SQIVND (reference sequence). The CDR3 has 17 residues. The CDR3 DNA reads TGTGCCAGCCGTCGGCTAGCGGGGGCCCGGAACACCGGGGAGCTGTTTTTT. It encodes CASRRLAGARNTGELFF.